The TCR beta chain described here comes from a study of response to subunit inactivated influenza vaccine. Study outcomes and limitations: The study's authors posited that every seasonal influenza vaccination enlists few new T cells.

Each CDR3 protein gets one entry after TCRdb re-called the RT-PCR reads with MiXCR. The table shows hundreds of thousands of distinct CDR3 sequences, with less than 15% occurring only once. With regard to this clonotype: The target antigen is unknown.

J was trimmed by 0 bases and V by 6 bases; bases with no gene match: 11. CDR3 size: 18 residues. This clonotype was obtained from a man aged 50-60 years who received an inactivated influenza vaccine. The chain combines TRBV12-3 or TRBV12-4 with TRBJ1-6; 7 bases align to TRBD1. The sample in question was PBMCs from blood, obtained 14 days before vaccination. This CDR3 is CASSPSRGISSYNSPLHF. The CDR3 coding sequence is TGTGCCAGCAGCCCCAGCAGGGGGATTAGCTCCTATAATTCACCCCTCCACTTT.